This TCR beta chain was captured by sequencing in a study of blood T cells in healthy people across ages. Broader study findings: As age increased, TCR beta diversity per million T cells fell in a roughly linear fashion. Compared with aged donors, long-lived donors showed fewer expanded clones, suggesting selection.

This clonotype was observed a handful of times. What it binds is unknown. Sample-barcoded 5' priming and a J-beta primer mix drove a second PCR of 7 to 11 cycles. TCRdb used MiXCR to reprocess the 5' RACE reads, holding one entry per CDR3 protein. The sample has roughly 800,000 distinct CDR3 sequences; 20% to 25% are singletons. V gave up 4 bases and J gave up 9 bases; unmatched junction bases: 6. Germline CDR1 SGHRS, CDR2 YFSETQ. This CDR3 is built from 13 residues. Isolation per sample recovered at least 6.5 million PBMCs. These data are also associated with another study on T cells of mothers and their children. That work adds: Over 8.5 million reads per mother and roughly 3 million per child were obtained.

The source material was blood. This receptor was taken from a boy aged 5-17 years in good health. The V call is TRBV5-1, the J call TRBJ2-1, with 8 positions matching TRBD2. CDR3 in DNA: TGCGCCAGCAGCGGTAGCGGGGCGGGTGAGCAGTTCTTC. This sequence encodes CASSGSGAGEQFF.